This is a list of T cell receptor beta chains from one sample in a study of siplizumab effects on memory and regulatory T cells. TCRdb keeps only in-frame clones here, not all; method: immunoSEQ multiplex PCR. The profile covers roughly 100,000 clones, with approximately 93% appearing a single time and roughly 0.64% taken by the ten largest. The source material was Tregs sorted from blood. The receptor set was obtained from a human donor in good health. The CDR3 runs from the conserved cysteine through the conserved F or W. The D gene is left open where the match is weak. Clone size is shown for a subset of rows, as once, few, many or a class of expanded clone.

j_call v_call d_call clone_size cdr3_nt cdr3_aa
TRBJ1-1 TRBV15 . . TGTGCCACCAGCAGAGAGAATTGGGGACACATTCCTGCTGAAGCTTTCTTT CATSRENWGHIPAEAFF
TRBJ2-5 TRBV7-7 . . TGTGCTAGCAGCGCCGGGACCCAAGGAGGAGAGACCCAGTACTTC CASSAGTQGGETQYF
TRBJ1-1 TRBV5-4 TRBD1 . TGTGCCAGCAGCTGGGGACAGGGAAGGATACGTGAAGCTTTCTTT CASSWGQGRIREAFF
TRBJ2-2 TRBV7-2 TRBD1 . TGTGCCAGCAGCACGGACAGGACCGCGAACACCGGGGAGCTGTTTTTT CASSTDRTANTGELFF
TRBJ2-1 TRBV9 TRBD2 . TGTGCCAGCTCTGGGACTAGCGGGATAGGCAATGAGCAGTTCTTC CASSGTSGIGNEQFF
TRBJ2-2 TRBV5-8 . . TGTGCCAGCAGCTTGTGGGGTGCCGGGGAGCTGTTTTTT CASSLWGAGELFF
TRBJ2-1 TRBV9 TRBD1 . TGTGCCAGCAGCGTTGAAGGGGGCTGGTCCTACAATGAGCAGTTCTTC CASSVEGGWSYNEQFF
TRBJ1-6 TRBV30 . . TGTGCCTGGAGTGTACTGTCCCGGCATAATTCACCCCTCCACTTT CAWSVLSRHNSPLHF
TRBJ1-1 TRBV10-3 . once TGTGCCATCAATAACAGGGAAGGTGAAGCTTTCTTT CAINNREGEAFF
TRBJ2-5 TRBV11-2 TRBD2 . TGTGCCAGCAGCAGGTGGGGGGGACAAGAGACCCAGTACTTC CASSRWGGQETQYF
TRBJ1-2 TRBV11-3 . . TGTGCCAGCAGCTTTAGGGGCATGTCTTCCAGGCTCTATGGCTACACCTTC CASSFRGMSSRLYGYTF
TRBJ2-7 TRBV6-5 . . TGTGCCAGCAGCCTGCCACAGACCTACGAGCAGTACTTC CASSLPQTYEQYF
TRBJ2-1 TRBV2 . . TGTGCCAGCAGTGAAGTGGGGCGGGAGCAGTTCTTC CASSEVGREQFF
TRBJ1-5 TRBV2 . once TGTGCCAGCACTGGGAGGGCCCGCAATCAGCCCCAGCATTTT CASTGRARNQPQHF
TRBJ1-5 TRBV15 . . TGTGCCACCAGCAAGGGACGGTACAATCAGCCCCAGCATTTT CATSKGRYNQPQHF
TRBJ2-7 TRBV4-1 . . TGCGCCAGCAGCCAAGACCCATGGGAGGGGGTAAGCTCCTACGAGCAGTACTTC CASSQDPWEGVSSYEQYF
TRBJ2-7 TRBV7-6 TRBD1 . TGTGCCAGCACCCCCTACCAGGGGGCGTACGAGCAGTACTTC CASTPYQGAYEQYF
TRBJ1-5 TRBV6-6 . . TGTGCCAGCAGTTGGGGTGGCAATCAGCCCCAGCATTTT CASSWGGNQPQHF
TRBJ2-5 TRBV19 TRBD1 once TGTGCCAGTAGTATTGGAGGAACAGGGGCGACCCAGTACTTC CASSIGGTGATQYF
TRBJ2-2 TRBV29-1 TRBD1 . TGCAGCGCTGGACAGGGGGTCCCCACCGGGGAGCTGTTTTTT CSAGQGVPTGELFF
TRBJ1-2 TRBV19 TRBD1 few TGTGCCAGTAGTAGGACAGGGGTAGCCTATGGCTACACCTTC CASSRTGVAYGYTF
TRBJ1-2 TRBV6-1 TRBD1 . TGTGCCAGCAGGGCCCAATACAGGGGGCGGGATGGCTACACCTTC CASRAQYRGRDGYTF
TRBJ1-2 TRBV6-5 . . TGTGCCAGCAGTTACTCGGCTAAAGCTGGCTACACCTTC CASSYSAKAGYTF
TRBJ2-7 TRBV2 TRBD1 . TGTGCCACATCCGGGACAGGCGGCTCCTACGAGCAGTACTTC CATSGTGGSYEQYF
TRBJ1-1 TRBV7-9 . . TGTGCCAGCAGCTTAGCGGGGTGGGGCACTGAAGCTTTCTTT CASSLAGWGTEAFF
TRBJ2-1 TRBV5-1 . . TGCGCCAGCAGCTTGGGCGGGGGCCGCCCTAATGAGCAGTTCTTC CASSLGGGRPNEQFF
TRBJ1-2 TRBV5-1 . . TGCGCCAGCAGCTTCAGCCCGGGGGAGCTTCTGAAAATTAACTATGGCTACACCTTC CASSFSPGELLKINYGYTF
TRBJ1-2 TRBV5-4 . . TGTGCCAGCAGCGGCGACAGCGCTAACTATGGCTACACCTTC CASSGDSANYGYTF
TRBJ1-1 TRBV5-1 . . TGCGCCAGCAGGCCGGACGGACGAGGGGCTGAAGCTTTCTTT CASRPDGRGAEAFF
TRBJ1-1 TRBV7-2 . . TGTGCCAGCAGCTTAACAGGTTCGAGCACTGAAGCTTTCTTT CASSLTGSSTEAFF
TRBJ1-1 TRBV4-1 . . TGCGCCAGCAGCCAAGTGTGGGTTACAGAAGCTTTCTTT CASSQVWVTEAFF
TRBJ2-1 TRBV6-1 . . TGTGCCAGCAGCCTTACGGCTCAGGGCGATGAGCAGTTCTTC CASSLTAQGDEQFF
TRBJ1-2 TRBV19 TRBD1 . TGTGCCAGTACTATATCGGGGACAGGGAACGGCTACACCTTC CASTISGTGNGYTF
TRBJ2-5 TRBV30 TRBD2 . TGTGCCTGGGGACTAGATAGTGAGACCCAGTACTTC CAWGLDSETQYF
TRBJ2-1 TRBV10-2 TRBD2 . TGCGCCAGCAGTGGAAGGGGACTAGCGGGGGGGTACAATGAGCAGTTCTTC CASSGRGLAGGYNEQFF
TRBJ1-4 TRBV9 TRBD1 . TGTGCCAGCAGCAGGACAGGGCTCAATGAAAAACTGTTTTTT CASSRTGLNEKLFF
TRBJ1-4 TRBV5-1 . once TGCGCCAGCAGCTTAGGGTCAACTAATGAAAAACTGTTTTTT CASSLGSTNEKLFF
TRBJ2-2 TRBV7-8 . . TGTGCCAGCAGCTTAACGGAGGCCGGGGAGCTGTTTTTT CASSLTEAGELFF
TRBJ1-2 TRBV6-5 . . TGTGCCAGCAGCCTCCCGGGGGACTATGGCTACACCTTC CASSLPGDYGYTF
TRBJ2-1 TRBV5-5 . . TGTGCCAGCAGCCGGGGGTTGGTATATGAGCAGTTCTTC CASSRGLVYEQFF
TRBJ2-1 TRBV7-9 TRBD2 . TGTGCCAGCAGACCCCGACTAGCGGGAGGGTTGCCCTACAATGAGCAGTTCTTC CASRPRLAGGLPYNEQFF
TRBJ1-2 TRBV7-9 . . TGTGCCAGCAGCTCGTTCCGGGACGGGCTTTATGGCTACACCTTC CASSSFRDGLYGYTF
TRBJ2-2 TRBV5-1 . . TGCGCCAGCAGCCTGGCGTCCACCGGGGAGCTGTTTTTT CASSLASTGELFF
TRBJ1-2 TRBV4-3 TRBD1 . TGCGCCAGCAGCCAAGGACAGGGACACTATGGCTACACCTTC CASSQGQGHYGYTF
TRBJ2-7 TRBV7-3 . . TGTGCCAGCAGATCCCGGGAGTTGCCCTACGAGCAGTACTTC CASRSRELPYEQYF
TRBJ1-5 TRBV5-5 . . TGTGCCAGCAGCTTGGTGGCAGGTGGTCAGCCCCAGCATTTT CASSLVAGGQPQHF
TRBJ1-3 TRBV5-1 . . TGCGCCAGCAGGGCCCCTGGAAACACCATATATTTT CASRAPGNTIYF
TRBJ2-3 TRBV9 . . TGTGCCAGCAGCCCAATCACAGATACGCAGTATTTT CASSPITDTQYF
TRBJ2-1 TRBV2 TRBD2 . TGTGCCAGCAGTGACCCTAGCGGGAGGGCCAGCTCCTACAATGAGCAGTTCTTC CASSDPSGRASSYNEQFF
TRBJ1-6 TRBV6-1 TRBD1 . TGTGCCAGTAAGGGGACAGCAAATTCACCCCTCCACTTT CASKGTANSPLHF
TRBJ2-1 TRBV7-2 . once TGTGCCAGCAGCCCTGGATACAGCTCCTACAATGAGCAGTTCTTC CASSPGYSSYNEQFF
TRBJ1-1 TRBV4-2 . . TGTGCCAGCAGCGCGGAAAGGAACACTGAAGCTTTCTTT CASSAERNTEAFF
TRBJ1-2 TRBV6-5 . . TGTGCCAGCTGCCTAACCGGACTGTCAGCGGGAGGCTACACCTTC CASCLTGLSAGGYTF
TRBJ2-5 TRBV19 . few TGTGCCAGTAGTGGAGAGGGACAACCGTACCAAGAGACCCAGTACTTC CASSGEGQPYQETQYF
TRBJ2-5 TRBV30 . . TGTGCCTGGAGTGAGACGCGGTGGGCGGGCGAGACCCAGTACTTC CAWSETRWAGETQYF
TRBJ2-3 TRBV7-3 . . TGTGCCAGCAGCACGACTCTAGGAGATACGCAGTATTTT CASSTTLGDTQYF
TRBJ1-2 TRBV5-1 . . TGCGCCAGCAGCTTGGGGGCAGGGCCCACTGGCTACACCTTC CASSLGAGPTGYTF
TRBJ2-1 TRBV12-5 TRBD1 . TGTGCTAGTGGTCGGACAGGTGCCTACAATGAGCAGTTCTTC CASGRTGAYNEQFF
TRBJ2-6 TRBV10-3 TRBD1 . TGTGCCATCAGAGCCGGGACAGGGACTGGGGCCAACGTCCTGACTTTC CAIRAGTGTGANVLTF
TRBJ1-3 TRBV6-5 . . TGTGCCAGCAGTTACCAGTCCATATCTGGAAACACCATATATTTT CASSYQSISGNTIYF